The 20 T cell receptor beta chains listed next were all sequenced from one sample in a study of T cells of healthy individuals. A single record per CDR3 protein comes from TCRdb applying MiXCR to the 5' RACE reads. The data contain more than 85,000 distinct CDR3 sequences, 17% of them singletons. The receptor set was obtained from a human donor in good health.

The chain carries TRBV6-2 or TRBV6-3 and TRBJ2-5; possibly TRBD2 for D (6 bases). V lost 0 bases to trimming and J lost 5 bases, with 10 bases between them. Germline V CDR1 and CDR2: MNHEY, SVGEGT. CDR3 length: 14 residues. The DNA of the CDR3 is TGTGCCAGCAGTTACTCGGAGGGCGAGGAGACCCAGTACTTC. Protein sequence: CASSYSEGEETQYF.

V and J are TRBV12-3 or TRBV12-4 and TRBJ1-6; D remains ambiguous. The CDR3 loop spans 12 amino acids. Trimming left V 2 bases short and J 10 bases short, with 6 bases between. The CDR3 DNA follows: TGTGCCAGCAGTTTACCGGAATCACCCCTCCACTTT. It is translated as CASSLPESPLHF.

This clonotype has ten or more counts. V usage is TRBV29-1 and J usage is TRBJ2-5, with no clear D. The CDR3 loop spans 12 amino acids. V was pared by 3 bases and J by 0 bases, with 5 bases between. Germline V gene sequence: CDR1 SQVTM, CDR2 ANQGSEA. CDR3 nucleotides: TGCAGCGTTGACAGGTACCAAGAGACCCAGTACTTC. Translation gives CSVDRYQETQYF.

The genes are TRBV28 and TRBJ2-5; D is undetermined. Germline V gene sequence: CDR1 MDHEN, CDR2 SYDVKM. The CDR3 runs 13 residues. V lost 5 bases, J lost 4 bases, and 11 bases lay in between. CDR3 region: CASSLFEGETQYF. For the CDR3, the DNA is TGTGCCAGCAGTCTCTTTGAAGGAGAGACCCAGTACTTC.

V gene TRBV21-1 combines with J gene TRBJ2-3. TRBV21-1 constitutes a pseudogene. CDR3 size: 12 residues. The CDR3 loop is CASSDYPNEQYF. CDR3 DNA: TGTGCCAGCAGCGATTATCCGAATGAGCAGTATTTT.

V gene TRBV10-2 combines with J gene TRBJ2-7, with D possibly TRBD2 on 6 matching bases. Trimming took off 10 bases at V and 5 bases at J, with 18 bases between the two ends. CDR3 length: 13 amino acids. Germline lookup yields CDR1 WSHSY and CDR2 SAAADI. CDR3 protein: CATKTGAEDEQYF. CDR3 in DNA: TGCGCCACCAAGACGGGAGCAGAGGACGAGCAGTACTTC.

V gene TRBV20-1 combines with J gene TRBJ1-5; 9 nucleotides agree with TRBD1. Germline values: CDR1 DFQATT, CDR2 SNEGSKA (reference sequence). The CDR3 has 16 amino acids. After removal of 3 bases from V and 1 base from J, the junction contained 7 bases not matched to a gene. CDR3 coding DNA: TGCAGTGCTAGCAAACAGGGGGCGACAAGCAATCAGCCCCAGCATTTT. Residues: CSASKQGATSNQPQHF.

This clonotype has ten or more counts. The chain uses TRBV10-3 and TRBJ2-1; D is undetermined. Germline V gene sequence: CDR1 ENHRY, CDR2 SYGVKD. V was shortened by 5 bases and J by 5 bases, with 13 bases between the two germline ends. This CDR3 has 14 amino acids. The CDR3 region is CAISSVQTDNEQFF. The CDR3 nucleotides read TGTGCCATCAGTTCGGTTCAGACGGACAATGAGCAGTTCTTC.

CDR3 protein: CASTGPGHEQYF. The DNA of the CDR3 is TGTGCCAGCACGGGTCCCGGCCACGAGCAGTACTTC. The rearrangement links TRBV7-9 to TRBJ2-7; D unclear. Germline CDR1 SEHNR, CDR2 FQNEAQ (reference sequence). V was trimmed by 7 bases and J by 5 bases, leaving 12 bases between them. This CDR3 contains 12 residues.

This clonotype was observed a few times. The CDR3 coding sequence is TGTGCCAGCAGCTGGTGGACAGGATCTAATGGCTACACCTTC. Translated: CASSWWTGSNGYTF. This chain uses TRBV7-9 with TRBJ1-2, with 7 bases fitting TRBD1. The germline gives CDR1 SEHNR, CDR2 FQNEAQ (reference sequence). CDR3 length: 14 residues. The trim removed 4 bases at V and 6 bases at J, leaving 8 bases unmatched. Supplemented by reference TRBV7-9 and TRBJ1-2, the full variable domain reads DTGVSQNPRHKITKRGQNVTFRCDPISEHNRLYWYRQTLGQGPEFLTYFQNEAQLEKSRLLSDRFSAERPKGSFSTLEIQRTEQGDSAMYLCASSWWTGSNGYTFGSGTRLTVV.

Only a few counts were recorded for this clonotype. The chain carries TRBV28 and TRBJ1-2; TRBD1 agrees at 7 bases. The CDR3 loop spans 16 amino acids. The germline CDR1 and CDR2 sequences are MDHEN and SYDVKM. J was trimmed by 3 bases and V by 6 bases; bases with no gene match: 13. The CDR3 nucleotides read TGTGCCAGCAGAAGTATAACAGGGGCCTTATACTATGGCTACACCTTC. Protein product: CASRSITGALYYGYTF.

The chain combines TRBV6-2 or TRBV6-3 with TRBJ2-5; TRBD2 matches at 8 bases. This CDR3 is 16 amino acids long. The ends lost 2 bases at V and 7 bases at J; junction bases unmatched: 12. Germline CDR1 reads MNHEY; CDR2 reads SVGEGT. The CDR3 here is CASSYGSGGQKGTQYF. The CDR3 DNA reads as TGTGCCAGCAGTTACGGTTCGGGAGGGCAGAAGGGGACCCAGTACTTC.

This clonotype was found a few times. V gene TRBV3-1 combines with J gene TRBJ2-5; 10 bases align to TRBD2. Germline V lookup: CDR1 LGHDT, CDR2 YNNKEL (reference sequence). The CDR3 is 16 residues long. The V and J ends lost 1 base and 1 base, in that order; junction bases with no gene match: 3. CDR3 in amino acids: CASSQGLAGGQETQYF. Written as DNA, the CDR3 is TGTGCCAGCAGCCAAGGACTAGCGGGCGGCCAAGAGACCCAGTACTTC.

This clonotype was detected only a few times. This chain joins TRBV3-1 and TRBJ2-3; D gene ambiguous. V was shortened by 4 bases and J by 1 base, with 6 bases between the two germline ends. The CDR3 spans 13 residues. CDR1 and CDR2 from the germline V gene are LGHDT and YNNKEL (reference sequence). The CDR3 nucleotides are TGTGCCAGCAGCCCCTTCCGCACAGATACGCAGTATTTT. It is translated as CASSPFRTDTQYF.

The gene calls are TRBV5-1 and TRBJ2-7; D is ambiguous. This CDR3 is 14 amino acids long. V shed 5 bases and J shed 0 bases, with 12 bases lying between them. Germline V gene lookup returns CDR1 SGHRS and CDR2 YFSETQ. The CDR3 DNA is TGCGCCAGCAGACCCAATCCGTACTCCTACGAGCAGTACTTC. Its protein is CASRPNPYSYEQYF.

The V and J genes are TRBV19 and TRBJ2-1, with TRBD2 matching over 7 bases. CDR1 is LNHDA, CDR2 SQIVND, per germline (reference sequence). Trimming cost V 3 bases and J 3 bases; bases outside gene matches: 5. The CDR3 consists of 15 residues. The chain's CDR3 is CASSILAADYNEQFF. In DNA form, the CDR3 reads TGTGCCAGTAGTATCCTAGCGGCGGACTACAATGAGCAGTTCTTC.

The chain employs TRBV7-2 and TRBJ1-5, with D perhaps TRBD1 (6 bases). The germline V gene has CDR1 SGHTA and CDR2 FQGNSA. The CDR3 covers 13 residues. Trimming took 4 bases from V and 14 from J, leaving 18 bases between them. The CDR3, as DNA: TGTGCCAGCAGCTCCCTCCCGGACAGCCCAGAGCATTTT. Amino acids: CASSSLPDSPEHF.

The CDR3 sequence is CASSYRAWNTEAFF. DNA of the CDR3: TGTGCCAGCAGTTACAGGGCTTGGAACACTGAAGCTTTCTTT. The chain links TRBV6-2 or TRBV6-3 to TRBJ1-1, with D unresolved. There are 14 residues in the CDR3. CDR1 and CDR2 (germline): MNHEY, SVGEGT. Trimming pared 2 bases from V and 1 base from J, leaving 8 bases between.

The table lists this clonotype with many counts. V usage is TRBV5-6 and J usage is TRBJ2-5, with D possibly matching TRBD1 (5 bases). From germline, CDR1 is SGHDT and CDR2 YYEEEE. V lost 3 bases and J lost 2, with 8 bases in between. This CDR3 has 13 amino acids. The CDR3 loop is CASSSDRQETQYF. CDR3 bases: TGTGCCAGCAGCTCAGACAGACAAGAGACCCAGTACTTC.

CDR3 coding DNA: TGTGCCAGCAGCGGCTCACAGGGAAGAGAGCAGTACTTC. Encoded protein: CASSGSQGREQYF. This chain joins TRBV5-4 and TRBJ2-7, with D tentatively TRBD1 (6 bases). V lost 4 bases to trimming and J lost 7 bases, with 15 bases between them. From germline, CDR1 is SGHNT and CDR2 YYREEE (reference sequence). The CDR3 extends over 13 amino acids.